This entry lists 17 T cell receptor beta chains sequenced from one sample in a study of blood T cell repertoires in COVID-19. Repertoires were generated with immunoSEQ multiplex PCR, while TCRdb's copy carries only in-frame clones and drops some. In the table there are approximately 230,000 clones, around four fifths of which are singletons. The sample consisted of peripheral blood. These receptors were collected from a man aged 25 to 40 with active or convalescent COVID-19.

The chain joins TRBV6-6 to TRBJ1-6; no clear D gene. The V end was cut by 7 bases, the J end by 6 bases, with 13 bases between. Germline CDR1 is MNHNY and CDR2 is SVGAGI (reference sequence). The CDR3 loop spans 14 amino acids. For the CDR3, the DNA is TGTGCCAGCACGTCACAGATCCCTAATTCACCCCTCCACTTT. Its translation is CASTSQIPNSPLHF.

The chain employs TRBV4-3 and TRBJ2-3; D possibly corresponds to TRBD1 (5 bases). The CDR3 loop spans 15 amino acids. V lost 0 bases, J lost 2 bases, and 9 bases lay in between. The germline gives CDR1 LGHNA, CDR2 YSLEER. CDR3 bases: TGCGCCAGCAGCCAAGAAGGGGATCTCACAGATACGCAGTATTTT. This sequence encodes CASSQEGDLTDTQYF.

The V and J genes are TRBV13 and TRBJ2-3, with D possibly being TRBD1 (7 bases). The V gene lost 4 bases and the J gene lost 1 base, with 12 bases spanning the gap. Germline CDR1 is PRHDT and CDR2 is FYEKMQ (reference sequence). The CDR3 has 15 residues. The CDR3 DNA reads as TGTGCCAGCAGCTCAACAGGGGAGGGCACAGATACGCAGTATTTT. This codes for CASSSTGEGTDTQYF.

The V and J genes are TRBV7-3 and TRBJ2-3; 10 bases align to TRBD1. V dropped 5 bases and J dropped 0; count of bases not matched to a gene: 2. There are 15 residues in the CDR3. Germline CDR1 reads SGHTA; CDR2 reads FQGTGA. The DNA of the CDR3 is TGTGCCAGCAGCCGACAGGGGGCCAGCACAGATACGCAGTATTTT. Its protein is CASSRQGASTDTQYF.

The chain is built from TRBV7-2 and TRBJ2-2, with a possible D match to TRBD1 (6 bases). The V end was cut by 1 base, the J end by 6 bases, with 12 bases between. The CDR3 is 15 residues long. The germline gives CDR1 SGHTA, CDR2 FQGNSA. DNA for the CDR3: TGTGCCAGCAGCTTAGAAGGGGGTCGGGCCGGGGAGCTGTTTTTT. Translating gives CASSLEGGRAGELFF.

The chain carries TRBV4-1 and TRBJ2-1, with TRBD1 identical over 10 bases. The junction had 0 bases not matched to a gene; V was cut back by 1 base and J by 9 bases. The CDR3 covers 13 residues. In germline, CDR1 is MGHRA, CDR2 YSYEKL. CDR3 DNA sequence: TGCGCCAGCAGCCAAGGACAGGGGGCTGAGCAGTTCTTC. Its translation is CASSQGQGAEQFF.

The chain uses TRBV4-1 and TRBJ2-7; 8 bases line up with TRBD2. V was clipped by 0 bases and J by 0 bases; unmatched bases: 7. Germline loops: CDR1 MGHRA, CDR2 YSYEKL. The CDR3 covers 17 residues. The CDR3 region has the DNA TGCGCCAGCAGCCAAGAAAGGACCGGGACTAGCTCCTACGAGCAGTACTTC. This translates into CASSQERTGTSSYEQYF.

The V call is TRBV13, the J call TRBJ2-2; D perhaps matches TRBD1 (6 bases). The CDR3 is 16 amino acids. Per the germline V gene, CDR1 is PRHDT and CDR2 is FYEKMQ (reference sequence). The V gene lost 0 bases and the J gene lost 2 bases, with 10 bases spanning the gap. CDR3 nucleotides: TGTGCCAGCAGCTTAGGAGACAGGATCAACACCGGGGAGCTGTTTTTT. It translates to CASSLGDRINTGELFF.

The chain couples TRBV30 to TRBJ1-1, with 7 bases fitting TRBD1. V trimming: 2 bases; J trimming: 5 bases; junction bases outside the gene matches: 5. The length of the CDR3 is 13 residues. Germline V lookup: CDR1 GTSNPN, CDR2 SVGIG (reference sequence). CDR3 DNA sequence: TGTGCCTGGAGTTGGGGCAGGGGGACTGAAGCTTTCTTT. This codes for CAWSWGRGTEAFF. Based on the CDR3 plus reference TRBV30 and TRBJ1-1, the full variable domain is SQTIHQWPATLVQPVGSPLSLECTVEGTSNPNLYWYRQAAGRGLQLLFYSVGIGQISSEVPQNLSASRPQDRQFILSSKKLLLSDSGFYLCAWSWGRGTEAFFGQGTRLTVV.

The rearrangement joins TRBV27 to TRBJ2-1; D may be TRBD2 (7 bases). Per the germline V gene, CDR1 is MNHEY and CDR2 is SMNVEV (reference sequence). Trimming removed 2 bases at V and 7 bases at J, with 24 bases between. This CDR3 comprises 18 residues. The CDR3 is CASSLTSSGGPLGNEQFF. CDR3 sequence (DNA): TGTGCCAGCAGTTTAACAAGCTCGGGGGGCCCCCTAGGGAATGAGCAGTTCTTC.

The chain links TRBV7-2 to TRBJ2-7; possibly TRBD2 for D (5 bases). This CDR3 has 12 amino acids. With 1 base removed from V and 5 bases from J, the gap between germline ends came to 6 bases. Germline V gene lookup returns CDR1 SGHTA and CDR2 FQGNSA. CDR3 sequence reads: CASSLGRNEQYF. The CDR3 DNA sequence: TGTGCCAGCAGCTTAGGGAGGAACGAGCAGTACTTC.

This sequence joins TRBV5-6 and TRBJ1-2; D gene unclear. Trimming took off 4 bases at V and 8 bases at J, with 15 bases between the two ends. CDR3 size: 13 residues. The germline V gene encodes CDR1 SGHDT and CDR2 YYEEEE. The CDR3: CASSKAPGGGYTF. The CDR3, as DNA: TGTGCCAGCAGCAAAGCCCCAGGTGGAGGCTACACCTTC.

Notes on this clone: The germline gene is not matched at one end of the junction; a read error may be the cause. V is TRBV10-3 and J is TRBJ2-3; the match to TRBD2 covers 8 bases. The CDR3 length is 15 residues. Germline CDR1 reads ENHRY; CDR2 reads SYGVKD. CDR3 sequence: CATSASGLAGDTQYF. As DNA, the CDR3 is TGTGCCACCAGTGCCTCAGGACTAGCAGGGGATACGCAGTATTTT.

The V call is TRBV2, the J call TRBJ2-5, with 8 nucleotides matching TRBD2. This CDR3 has 13 residues. The trim removed 6 bases at V and 5 bases at J, leaving 5 bases unmatched. Germline V lookup: CDR1 SNHLY, CDR2 FYNNEI. The CDR3 here is CASRMGLDETQYF. The CDR3 region has the DNA TGTGCCAGCAGGATGGGACTAGATGAGACCCAGTACTTC. The variable domain in full, with the rest retrieved from reference TRBV2 and TRBJ2-5, is EPEVTQTPSHQVTQMGQEVILRCVPISNHLYFYWYRQILGQKVEFLVSFYNNEISEKSEIFDDQFSVERPDGSNFTLKIRSTKLEDSAMYFCASRMGLDETQYFGPGTRLLVL.

The chain employs TRBV12-3 or TRBV12-4 and TRBJ2-3; tentatively, D is TRBD1 (6 bases). This CDR3 spans 13 amino acids. Between the trimmed V and J ends, which lost 6 bases and 5 bases, there was a span of 12 bases. CDR3 loop: CASRPTGLDTQYF. In nucleotides, the CDR3 is TGTGCCAGCAGACCTACAGGGTTAGATACGCAGTATTTT.

This chain connects TRBV5-1 to TRBJ1-5, with a weak D call TRBD1 (5 bases). This CDR3 spans 13 amino acids. The germline gives CDR1 SGHRS, CDR2 YFSETQ. V was trimmed by 4 bases and J by 8 bases, leaving 13 bases between them. The CDR3 loop reads CASSRDGGEPQHF. The CDR3, as DNA: TGCGCCAGCAGCCGGGACGGGGGAGAGCCCCAGCATTTT.

The V gene is TRBV24-1, the J gene TRBJ2-5; the match to TRBD1 covers 7 bases. Per germline, CDR1 KGHDR and CDR2 SFDVKD. The CDR3 has 13 residues. Trimming at V came to 5 bases and at J to 7 bases, leaving 6 bases not matched to a gene. The DNA for the CDR3 is TGTGCCACCAGTGTGACAGGGACGGGGACCCAGTACTTC. Amino acid sequence: CATSVTGTGTQYF.